This record concerns one T cell receptor (beta chain) sequence. Its specificity is not known. These data come from a study of blood T cells in healthy people across ages. At the level of the study: Template switching retrieved approximately one barcoded beta molecule for each two T cells. Whole-study findings and limits: Correlation between TCR beta diversity and naive T cell percentage was strong. In older individuals, TCR beta diversity per million T cells was lower, falling roughly linearly with age.

Together with a sample-barcoded 5' primer, a J-beta primer mix was included in a second PCR lasting about 7 to 11 cycles. Through a template-switch adaptor with 12 random nucleotides, each cDNA molecule received a tag. Via MiXCR, TCRdb re-called the 5' RACE reads, giving one row per CDR3 protein. Counted here are 2 million or so distinct CDR3 sequences, less than 50% occurring once; the ten biggest clones make up around 2.1%. V was cut by 0 bases and J by 2 bases, with 14 bases left in between. The CDR3 extends over 16 amino acids. Germline-derived CDR1 and CDR2 are SGDLS and YYNGEE. Sequenced material: blood. The chain is built from TRBV9 and TRBJ2-5; D is uncertain. The sequence was obtained from a woman aged 40 to 55 in good health. The CDR3 protein is CASSVGTHRWQETQYF. The CDR3 nucleotides are TGTGCCAGCAGCGTAGGTACCCACAGATGGCAAGAGACCCAGTACTTC.